The present T cell receptor beta chain was sequenced within a study of T cells in Graves' hyperthyroidism and ophthalmopathy. Findings and caveats of the study: Stable hyperthyroidism was separated from ophthalmopathy by a model based on 13 V-J features.

Amplified regions were TCR beta CDR3 sequences from RNA transcripts. HTBI primers drove first-round RT-PCR of the TCR CDR3. TCRdb used MiXCR to reprocess the multiplex PCR reads, holding one entry per CDR3 protein. This repertoire shows approximately 330,000 distinct CDR3 sequences, around 23% found once; its top ten account for under 55%. The CDR3 is made up of 14 amino acids. Germline CDR1 MDHEN, CDR2 SYDVKM. The V and J ends lost 7 bases and 2 bases respectively, with 12 bases between them. This clonotype was detected many times. Its antigen is as yet unknown. The source is a woman in her 50s with Graves' hyperthyroidism. The specimen was blood. This rearrangement joins TRBV28 to TRBJ1-5, with D possibly being TRBD1 (5 bases). This chain's CDR3 is CASNQGLRNQPQHF. The CDR3 nucleotides are TGTGCCAGCAACCAGGGTTTACGCAATCAGCCCCAGCATTTT. The variable domain in full, with the rest retrieved from reference TRBV28 and TRBJ1-5, is DVKVTQSSRYLVKRTGEKVFLECVQDMDHENMFWYRQDPGLGLRLIYFSYDVKMKEKGDIPEGYSVSREKKERFSLILESASTNQTSMYLCASNQGLRNQPQHFGDGTRLSIL.